The 25 T cell receptor beta chains below were found in one sample sequenced in a study of shared clonotypes between healthy human individuals. TCRdb keeps only in-frame clones here, not all; method: immunoSEQ multiplex PCR. The profile shows millions of clones, about 95% of them singletons. Positive CCR7 selection of CD45RO-negative cells yielded the naive CD8 cells, and terminally differentiated effector memory CD45RA+ cells were excluded. The sample consisted of naive CD8+ T cells sorted from blood. These receptors came from a man aged 18 to 29 in good health.

The chain is built from TRBV14 and TRBJ2-5; D not resolved. The CDR3 is 14 residues long. V dropped 4 bases and J dropped 2 bases, with 11 bases sitting between them. Per the germline V gene, CDR1 is SGHDN and CDR2 is FVKESK. CDR3 in DNA: TGTGCCAGCAGCCTCTGGGAAAGACAAGAGACCCAGTACTTC. It codes for CASSLWERQETQYF.

The chain is built from TRBV6-6 and TRBJ1-2; 7 bases are shared with TRBD1. The CDR3 loop spans 14 amino acids. J lost 7 bases, V lost 0 bases, and 5 bases had no gene match. Germline V gene sequence: CDR1 MNHNY, CDR2 SVGAGI (reference sequence). The CDR3 region is CASSYSEGAAGYTF. The CDR3 nucleotides are TGTGCCAGCAGTTACTCGGAGGGGGCAGCTGGCTACACCTTC.

The chain recombines TRBV6-1 with TRBJ1-2; D ambiguous. Trimming took off 0 bases at V and 4 bases at J, with 15 bases between the two ends. Looked up from germline, CDR1 is MNHNS and CDR2 is SASEGT. The CDR3 consists of 16 residues. The CDR3 here is CASSEAAFGSFYGYTF. The CDR3, as DNA: TGTGCCAGCAGTGAAGCTGCTTTCGGGTCTTTCTATGGCTACACCTTC.

This chain links TRBV7-9 with TRBJ1-5; D remains unclear. Trimming cost V 5 bases and J 5 bases, with 16 bases left between them. CDR3 size: 15 residues. Germline V gene lookup returns CDR1 SEHNR and CDR2 FQNEAQ (reference sequence). CDR3 sequence: CASSGSGIVDQPQHF. The CDR3, as DNA: TGTGCCAGCAGCGGGTCCGGGATCGTAGATCAGCCCCAGCATTTT. The whole variable domain, filled in from reference TRBV7-9 and TRBJ1-5, reads DTGVSQNPRHKITKRGQNVTFRCDPISEHNRLYWYRQTLGQGPEFLTYFQNEAQLEKSRLLSDRFSAERPKGSFSTLEIQRTEQGDSAMYLCASSGSGIVDQPQHFGDGTRLSIL.

This chain joins TRBV4-1 and TRBJ2-3; 9 bases agree with TRBD2. V lost 2 bases, J lost 1 base, and 4 bases stayed unmatched. The CDR3 is made up of 16 amino acids. CDR1 MGHRA and CDR2 YSYEKL come from the germline V gene. CDR3 bases: TGCGCCAGCAGCCAACACTTAGCGGGGGGCACAGATACGCAGTATTTT. Amino acid sequence: CASSQHLAGGTDTQYF.

On this clone: This same CDR3 is encoded by further DNA sequences in the sample. This chain uses TRBV2 with TRBJ1-5; 7 bases fit TRBD1. Germline V gene sequence: CDR1 SNHLY, CDR2 FYNNEI. Trimming at V came to 6 bases and at J to 7 bases, leaving 6 bases not matched to a gene. The CDR3 length is 13 residues. CDR3 loop: CASSETGNQPQHF. The CDR3 bases are TGTGCCAGCAGCGAGACAGGGAACCAGCCCCAGCATTTT. Full variable domain (remainder filled in from reference TRBV2 and TRBJ1-5): EPEVTQTPSHQVTQMGQEVILRCVPISNHLYFYWYRQILGQKVEFLVSFYNNEISEKSEIFDDQFSVERPDGSNFTLKIRSTKLEDSAMYFCASSETGNQPQHFGDGTRLSIL.

Concerning this clone itself: Different DNA sequences within this sample yield the same CDR3. The chain uses TRBV11-2 and TRBJ1-1; D perhaps matches TRBD1 (5 bases). The V gene lost 3 bases and the J gene lost 6 bases, with 14 bases spanning the gap. There are 14 residues in the CDR3. The germline V gene encodes CDR1 SGHAT and CDR2 FQNNGV. CDR3 amino acids: CASSLFSGRSEAFF. The CDR3 DNA reads as TGTGCCAGCAGCTTGTTTTCAGGGCGCTCTGAAGCTTTCTTT.

The chain joins TRBV27 to TRBJ2-1; 9 bases match TRBD2. The ends lost 6 bases at V and 10 bases at J; junction bases unmatched: 13. This CDR3 is built from 15 residues. CDR1 MNHEY and CDR2 SMNVEV come from the germline V gene (reference sequence). The CDR3 region has the DNA TGTGCCAGCAGGGTTCTAGCGGGGCTCCCCGGGGAGCAGTTCTTC. The encoded protein is CASRVLAGLPGEQFF.

In regard to this clone: Other DNA sequences in the same sample also yield this CDR3. This sequence joins TRBV30 and TRBJ2-7; 7 bases are a match to TRBD1. V lost 0 bases, J lost 2 bases, and 4 bases stayed unmatched. The germline V gene encodes CDR1 GTSNPN and CDR2 SVGIG (reference sequence). The CDR3 runs to 14 residues. Here the CDR3 reads CAWSVSTGAYEQYF. The CDR3 DNA sequence: TGTGCCTGGAGTGTATCCACAGGGGCCTACGAGCAGTACTTC.

The chain recombines TRBV5-4 with TRBJ2-2; D not resolved. Between the trimmed V and J ends, which lost 1 base and 7 bases, there was a span of 11 bases. The CDR3 length is 14 residues. CDR1 and CDR2 from the germline V gene are SGHNT and YYREEE (reference sequence). The CDR3 nucleotides are TGTGCCAGCAGCTTGATGGGCGTGGACGGGGAGCTGTTTTTT. Its protein is CASSLMGVDGELFF.

This clone was found once. This chain joins TRBV30 and TRBJ2-7; 7 nucleotides line up with TRBD1. Trimming cost V 5 bases and J 0 bases; bases outside gene matches: 4. The CDR3 is 13 amino acids. The V gene's germline CDR1 is GTSNPN and CDR2 SVGIG (reference sequence). The CDR3: CAWSGTDSYEQYF. In DNA, the CDR3 is TGTGCCTGGTCCGGGACAGACTCCTACGAGCAGTACTTC.

V gene TRBV9 combines with J gene TRBJ2-2; D is perhaps TRBD2 (7 bases). CDR1 SGDLS and CDR2 YYNGEE come from the germline V gene. V was shortened by 3 bases and J by 6 bases, with 15 bases between the two germline ends. This CDR3 comprises 15 residues. CDR3 residues: CASSAGGNDAGELFF. The DNA for the CDR3 is TGTGCCAGCAGCGCGGGGGGCAATGATGCCGGGGAGCTGTTTTTT.

The chain has TRBV27 and TRBJ1-2; tentatively, D is TRBD1 (6 bases). Looked up from germline, CDR1 is MNHEY and CDR2 is SMNVEV (reference sequence). CDR3 length equals 16 residues. The V end was cut by 0 bases, the J end by 1 base, with 12 bases between. In DNA, the CDR3 is TGTGCCAGCAGTTTATCGTCCCGGACAGATAACTATGGCTACACCTTC. It is translated as CASSLSSRTDNYGYTF.

The V gene is TRBV2, the J gene TRBJ2-7, with a weak D call TRBD2 (6 bases). The CDR3 extends over 12 amino acids. Germline CDR1 is SNHLY and CDR2 is FYNNEI. V dropped 9 bases and J dropped 3 bases, with 12 bases sitting between them. The CDR3, as DNA: TGTGCCAGGGGAGTGGGGGGCTACGAGCAGTACTTC. It yields the protein CARGVGGYEQYF.

The chain has TRBV25-1 and TRBJ1-2; D unclear. Per germline, CDR1 MGHDK and CDR2 SYGVNS. V was trimmed by 2 bases and J by 7 bases, leaving 8 bases between them. The CDR3 covers 12 residues. The CDR3 nucleotides read TGTGCCAGCAGTGAAGAGGGTCCTGGCTACACCTTC. It specifies CASSEEGPGYTF.

J is TRBJ2-7 and V is TRBV5-6; 7 bases line up with TRBD2. Per germline, CDR1 SGHDT and CDR2 YYEEEE. CDR3 length: 16 residues. V gave up 2 bases and J gave up 4 bases; unmatched junction bases: 12. CDR3: CASSFGSRERSYEQYF. CDR3 bases: TGTGCCAGCAGCTTCGGTTCGCGGGAGCGATCATACGAGCAGTACTTC.

V is TRBV29-1 and J is TRBJ2-1, with 14 nucleotides matching TRBD2. The germline V gene has CDR1 SQVTM and CDR2 ANQGSEA. J was trimmed by 10 bases and V by 3 bases; bases with no gene match: 2. The CDR3 runs 13 residues. The CDR3 nucleotides read TGCAGCGTTGAGGGACTAGCGGGAGACGAGCAGTTCTTC. Amino acid sequence: CSVEGLAGDEQFF.

The chain couples TRBV5-1 to TRBJ1-4; 7 bases align to TRBD1. Germline V gene sequence: CDR1 SGHRS, CDR2 YFSETQ. CDR3 length: 15 amino acids. The J segment lost 6 bases and the V segment lost 5 bases, leaving 10 bases of the junction unmatched. The CDR3 DNA reads TGCGCCAGCAGTTTGACAGGGTTCGGGGATGAAAAACTGTTTTTT. It translates to CASSLTGFGDEKLFF.

J is TRBJ2-2 and V is TRBV27; unclear D gene. Germline V CDR1 and CDR2: MNHEY, SMNVEV (reference sequence). V was cut by 0 bases and J by 6 bases, with 5 bases left in between. The CDR3 is 13 amino acids. Here the CDR3 reads CASSLSISGELFF. The CDR3 coding sequence is TGTGCCAGCAGTTTATCCATCTCCGGGGAGCTGTTTTTT.

In its sample, this clone was seen once. V and J are TRBV9 and TRBJ2-2; 14 bases map to TRBD2. The V gene end was trimmed by 6 bases and the J gene end by 5 bases; junction bases not matched to a gene: 24. In germline, CDR1 is SGDLS, CDR2 YYNGEE. The CDR3 is 22 residues long. The CDR3 reads CASTPRTGERLAGGRWTGELFF. Written as DNA, the CDR3 is TGTGCCAGCACCCCGAGGACCGGGGAGAGACTAGCGGGAGGGAGGTGGACCGGGGAGCTGTTTTTT.

This CDR3 is CASSSTTASGYNEQFF. In DNA form, the CDR3 reads TGTGCCAGCAGCTCCACCACTGCTAGCGGGTACAATGAGCAGTTCTTC. This chain links TRBV7-9 with TRBJ2-1; 8 bases map to TRBD2. Germline CDR1 reads SEHNR; CDR2 reads FQNEAQ (reference sequence). V dropped 4 bases and J dropped 4; count of bases not matched to a gene: 9. The CDR3 runs 16 residues.

V gene TRBV5-6 combines with J gene TRBJ2-7, with D perhaps matching TRBD1 (6 bases). The CDR3 length is 15 residues. V was pared by 4 bases and J by 7 bases, with 21 bases between. The germline V gene has CDR1 SGHDT and CDR2 YYEEEE. CDR3 coding DNA: TGTGCCAGCAGCAGGGCGGGTGGGGGCTTTATGGAGCAGTACTTC. As protein: CASSRAGGGFMEQYF.

The chain carries TRBV13 and TRBJ2-2, with D possibly TRBD1 on 6 matching bases. Deletions cut 7 bases from V and 6 bases from J, with 18 bases between. The germline CDR1 and CDR2 sequences are PRHDT and FYEKMQ (reference sequence). This CDR3 has 15 residues. CDR3 nucleotide sequence: TGTGCCAGCACCAGCACGACAGGACCACCCGGGGAGCTGTTTTTT. It specifies CASTSTTGPPGELFF. The full variable domain, completed using reference TRBV13 and TRBJ2-2, is AAGVIQSPRHLIKEKRETATLKCYPIPRHDTVYWYQQGPGQDPQFLISFYEKMQSDKGSIPDRFSAQQFSDYHSELNMSSLELGDSALYFCASTSTTGPPGELFFGEGSRLTVL.

About this clone itself: The same CDR3 also results from other DNA sequences found in this sample. The genes are TRBV7-9 and TRBJ2-7, with D perhaps assigned TRBD1 or TRBD2 (6 bases each). This CDR3 spans 14 amino acids. Germline CDR1 reads SEHNR; CDR2 reads FQNEAQ (reference sequence). V was cut by 1 base and J by 4 bases, with 11 bases left in between. CDR3 coding DNA: TGTGCCAGCAGCTTAGTAGGGGGAGGATACGAGCAGTACTTC. Its protein is CASSLVGGGYEQYF.

The V and J genes are TRBV28 and TRBJ2-7; D is perhaps TRBD2 (7 bases). The germline V gene encodes CDR1 MDHEN and CDR2 SYDVKM. This CDR3 comprises 17 residues. Deletions cut 2 bases from V and 2 bases from J, with 19 bases between. The CDR3 spells CASSLRSWGGPTYEQYF. The DNA of the CDR3 is TGTGCCAGCAGTTTACGATCTTGGGGGGGCCCTACCTACGAGCAGTACTTC.